The 17 T cell receptor beta chains listed next were all sequenced from one sample in a study of cytomegalovirus exposure and HLA in healthy donors. This PCR relied on a set of 60 Vbeta primers and 13 Jbeta primers. Profiling relied on immunoSEQ multiplex PCR, and the TCRdb table lists in-frame clones only, not all of them. The sample lists 150,000 to 200,000 clones, roughly 86% occurring once. The specimen sequenced was PBMCs. The origin of the receptors is a woman aged 18-29 years in good health and CMV-seronegative.

CDR3 coding DNA: TGTGCCAGCAGCCCAGGCCCCAGGAACGAGCAGTACTTC. The encoded protein is CASSPGPRNEQYF. V gene TRBV9 combines with J gene TRBJ2-7, with D unclear. This CDR3 has 13 residues. Germline CDR1 reads SGDLS; CDR2 reads YYNGEE. Trimming shortened V by 4 bases and J by 5 bases, and 13 bases separated the two germline ends.

The V call is TRBV5-4, the J call TRBJ2-3; maybe TRBD2 (6 bases). V dropped 0 bases and J dropped 1 base, with 6 bases sitting between them. Looked up from germline, CDR1 is SGHNT and CDR2 is YYREEE (reference sequence). This CDR3 is 14 amino acids long. The CDR3 sequence is CASSLAGGTDTQYF. CDR3 nucleotide sequence: TGTGCCAGCAGCTTGGCGGGGGGCACAGATACGCAGTATTTT.

V is TRBV9 and J is TRBJ2-3; 9 nucleotides match TRBD2. J was trimmed by 3 bases and V by 7 bases; bases with no gene match: 3. CDR1 is SGDLS and CDR2 is YYNGEE in the germline V gene. CDR3 length: 13 amino acids. The CDR3 here is CASGAGGTDTQYF. The CDR3 DNA is TGTGCCAGCGGAGCGGGGGGAACAGATACGCAGTATTTT. The whole variable domain, filled in from reference TRBV9 and TRBJ2-3, reads DSGVTQTPKHLITATGQRVTLRCSPRSGDLSVYWYQQSLDQGLQFLIQYYNGEERAKGNILERFSAQQFPDLHSELNLSSLELGDSALYFCASGAGGTDTQYFGPGTRLTVL.

The chain employs TRBV6-1 and TRBJ1-2; possibly TRBD1 for D (5 bases). The germline V gene encodes CDR1 MNHNS and CDR2 SASEGT. The V gene lost 4 bases and the J gene lost 8 bases, with 14 bases spanning the gap. The CDR3 loop spans 13 amino acids. CDR3 in DNA: TGTGCCAGCAGTGTTGACAGTTTGAGGGGCTACACCTTC. Translated: CASSVDSLRGYTF.

The V call is TRBV30, the J call TRBJ2-3, with a tentative D call TRBD1 (6 bases). V was trimmed by 3 bases and J by 2 bases, leaving 18 bases between them. The CDR3 is 16 amino acids. Germline CDR1 reads GTSNPN; CDR2 reads SVGIG (reference sequence). The CDR3 coding sequence is TGTGCCTGGAGGCCAGGGACACTAGGTATCACAGATACGCAGTATTTT. It translates to CAWRPGTLGITDTQYF. The entire variable domain, with the rest obtained from reference TRBV30 and TRBJ2-3, is as follows: SQTIHQWPATLVQPVGSPLSLECTVEGTSNPNLYWYRQAAGRGLQLLFYSVGIGQISSEVPQNLSASRPQDRQFILSSKKLLLSDSGFYLCAWRPGTLGITDTQYFGPGTRLTVL.

CDR3 in DNA: TGTGTCAGAAGCACCCAACAGGGCACCGAGCAGTACTTC. Translating it yields CVRSTQQGTEQYF. The rearrangement uses TRBV7-5 and TRBJ2-7; the table's D call TRBD1 went unverified against the DNA. TRBV7-5 is given as a pseudogene. This CDR3 spans 13 amino acids.

The chain joins TRBV28 to TRBJ1-1; 7 nucleotides align to TRBD1. J was trimmed by 2 bases and V by 6 bases; bases with no gene match: 6. The germline V gene has CDR1 MDHEN and CDR2 SYDVKM. The CDR3 extends over 14 amino acids. Written as DNA, the CDR3 is TGTGCCAGCAGACGGGACAGCACTAACACTGAAGCTTTCTTT. This encodes CASRRDSTNTEAFF. Based on the CDR3 plus reference TRBV28 and TRBJ1-1, the full variable domain is DVKVTQSSRYLVKRTGEKVFLECVQDMDHENMFWYRQDPGLGLRLIYFSYDVKMKEKGDIPEGYSVSREKKERFSLILESASTNQTSMYLCASRRDSTNTEAFFGQGTRLTVV.

J is TRBJ2-2 and V is TRBV7-2; D not resolved. In germline, CDR1 is SGHTA, CDR2 FQGNSA. This CDR3 region has 18 residues. V was trimmed by 0 bases and J by 2 bases, leaving 16 bases between them. For the CDR3, the DNA is TGTGCCAGCAGCTTAGCGCTCTATCTTAGCCTTAACACCGGGGAGCTGTTTTTT. As protein: CASSLALYLSLNTGELFF. Full variable domain (remainder filled in from reference TRBV7-2 and TRBJ2-2): GAGVSQSPSNKVTEKGKDVELRCDPISGHTALYWYRQSLGQGLEFLIYFQGNSAPDKSGLPSDRFSAERTGGSVSTLTIQRTQQEDSAVYLCASSLALYLSLNTGELFFGEGSRLTVL.

This clone was counted once. The chain has TRBV6-4 and TRBJ2-1; D is possibly TRBD2 (5 bases). Germline loops: CDR1 MRHNA, CDR2 SNTAGT. The V and J ends lost 4 bases and 7 bases respectively, with 11 bases between them. This CDR3 is 13 amino acids long. The DNA of the CDR3 is TGTGCCAGCAGTGTCGGGGAATGGAATGAGCAGTTCTTC. It is translated as CASSVGEWNEQFF.

This clone was seen only once. The V call is TRBV5-5, the J call TRBJ1-1; D not certain. This CDR3 is 12 amino acids long. Germline V gene lookup returns CDR1 SGHKS and CDR2 YYEKEE (reference sequence). Trimming left V 6 bases short and J 4 bases short, with 10 bases between. In nucleotides, the CDR3 is TGTGCCAGCACCCGAAGCTTCACTGAAGCTTTCTTT. It is translated as CASTRSFTEAFF.

The CDR3 here is CASSYSRTRRDTDTQYF. The CDR3 region has the DNA TGCGCCAGCAGCTACTCCCGGACTAGGAGGGACACAGATACGCAGTATTTT. The chain has TRBV5-1 and TRBJ2-3; 7 bases are a match to TRBD2. Looked up from germline, CDR1 is SGHRS and CDR2 is YFSETQ. The CDR3 runs 17 residues. The V gene end was trimmed by 3 bases and the J gene end by 2 bases; junction bases not matched to a gene: 12.

As regards this clone: The junction and the germline gene differ at one end; a read error may be behind it. The DNA for the CDR3 is TGTGCCAGCAGCTTAGGCGGGGAGGGGCAAGAGGCCCAGTACTTC. Translating it yields CASSLGGEGQEAQYF. This chain joins TRBV7-8 and TRBJ2-5; 7 nucleotides line up with TRBD2. CDR1 SGHVS and CDR2 FQNEAQ come from the germline V gene. The CDR3 extends over 15 amino acids.

This chain joins TRBV11-2 and TRBJ2-2, with TRBD1 as a possible D gene (6 bases). The V gene lost 2 bases and the J gene lost 5 bases, with 12 bases spanning the gap. CDR1 and CDR2 (germline): SGHAT, FQNNGV. CDR3 length: 15 amino acids. The chain's CDR3 is CASSLLVGGTGELFF. As DNA, the CDR3 is TGTGCCAGCAGCTTACTGGTAGGGGGAACCGGGGAGCTGTTTTTT.

The gene calls are TRBV5-4 and TRBJ2-2, with TRBD2 matching over 8 bases. The ends lost 2 bases at V and 5 bases at J; junction bases unmatched: 8. The CDR3 is made up of 16 amino acids. Per the germline V gene, CDR1 is SGHNT and CDR2 is YYREEE (reference sequence). DNA for the CDR3: TGTGCCAGCAGCTTCTCCCGGGGGGGCCAAACCGGGGAGCTGTTTTTT. This gives the protein CASSFSRGGQTGELFF. The full variable domain, in which reference TRBV5-4 and TRBJ2-2 provide the parts outside the CDR3, is ETGVTQSPTHLIKTRGQQVTLRCSSQSGHNTVSWYQQALGQGPQFIFQYYREEENGRGNFPPRFSGLQFPNYSSELNVNALELDDSALYLCASSFSRGGQTGELFFGEGSRLTVL.

This clone was detected only a few times. The chain employs TRBV12-5 and TRBJ1-4; D possibly corresponds to TRBD1 (5 bases). Germline-derived CDR1 and CDR2 are LGHNT and FRNRAP. The CDR3 loop spans 12 amino acids. CDR3 sequence: CASGGTNEKLFF. CDR3 sequence (DNA): TGTGCCTCCGGGGGGACTAATGAAAAACTGTTTTTT.

This chain uses TRBV28 with TRBJ2-7, with D maybe TRBD1 (5 bases). CDR3 length: 15 amino acids. CDR1 and CDR2 (germline): MDHEN, SYDVKM. V was pared by 6 bases and J by 1 base, with 16 bases between. CDR3 residues: CASSRRPQGSYEQYF. CDR3 in DNA: TGTGCCAGCAGCCGCCGCCCTCAGGGTTCCTACGAGCAGTACTTC.

This clone was seen more than once but under ten times. The J gene is TRBJ2-3, the V gene TRBV5-6; 10 bases agree with TRBD2. Germline V gene lookup returns CDR1 SGHDT and CDR2 YYEEEE. The junction had 7 bases not matched to a gene; V was cut back by 4 bases and J by 2 bases. This CDR3 contains 16 residues. CDR3 nucleotides: TGTGCCAGCAGCACAGCTAGCGGGGGTCACACAGATACGCAGTATTTT. It translates to CASSTASGGHTDTQYF.